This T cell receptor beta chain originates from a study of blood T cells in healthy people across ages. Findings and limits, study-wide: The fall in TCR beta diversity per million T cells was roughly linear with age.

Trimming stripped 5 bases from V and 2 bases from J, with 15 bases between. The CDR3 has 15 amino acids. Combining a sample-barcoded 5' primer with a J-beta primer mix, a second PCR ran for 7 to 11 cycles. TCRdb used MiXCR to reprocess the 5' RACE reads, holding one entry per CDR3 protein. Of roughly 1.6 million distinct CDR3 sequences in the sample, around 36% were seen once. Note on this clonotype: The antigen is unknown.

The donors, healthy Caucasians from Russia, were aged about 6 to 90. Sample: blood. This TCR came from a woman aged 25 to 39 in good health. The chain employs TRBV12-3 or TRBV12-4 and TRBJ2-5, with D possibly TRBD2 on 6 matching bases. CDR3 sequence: CASSPRPGDQETQYF. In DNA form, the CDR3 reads TGTGCCAGCAGTCCTCGCCCGGGAGATCAAGAGACCCAGTACTTC.